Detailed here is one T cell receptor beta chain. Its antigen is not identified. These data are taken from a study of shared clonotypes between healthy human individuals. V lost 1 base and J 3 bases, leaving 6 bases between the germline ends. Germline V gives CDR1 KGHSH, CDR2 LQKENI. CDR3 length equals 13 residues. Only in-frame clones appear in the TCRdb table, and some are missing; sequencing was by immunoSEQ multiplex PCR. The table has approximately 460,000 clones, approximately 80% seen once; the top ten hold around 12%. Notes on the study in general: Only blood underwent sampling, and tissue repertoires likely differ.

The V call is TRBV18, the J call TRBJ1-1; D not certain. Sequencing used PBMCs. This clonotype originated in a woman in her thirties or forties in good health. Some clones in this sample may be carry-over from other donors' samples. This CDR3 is CASSPREHTEAFF. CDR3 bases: TGTGCCAGCTCACCACGAGAGCACACTGAAGCTTTCTTT.